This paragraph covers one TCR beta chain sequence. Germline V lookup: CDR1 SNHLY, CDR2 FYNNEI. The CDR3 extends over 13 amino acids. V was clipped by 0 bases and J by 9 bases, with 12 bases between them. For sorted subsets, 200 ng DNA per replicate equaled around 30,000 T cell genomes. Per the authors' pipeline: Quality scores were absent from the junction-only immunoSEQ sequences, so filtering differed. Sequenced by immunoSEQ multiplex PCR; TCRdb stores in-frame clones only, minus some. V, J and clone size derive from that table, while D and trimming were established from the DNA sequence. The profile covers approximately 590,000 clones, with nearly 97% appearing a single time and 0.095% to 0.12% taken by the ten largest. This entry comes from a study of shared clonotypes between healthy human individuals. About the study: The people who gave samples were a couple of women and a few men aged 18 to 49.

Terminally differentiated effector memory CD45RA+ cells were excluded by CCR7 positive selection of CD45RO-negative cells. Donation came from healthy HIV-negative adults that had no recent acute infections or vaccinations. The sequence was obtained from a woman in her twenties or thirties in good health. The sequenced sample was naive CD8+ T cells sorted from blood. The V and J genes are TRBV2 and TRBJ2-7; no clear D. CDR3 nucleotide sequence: TGTGCCAGCAGTGAAGCTCGATCGATGGGGCAGTACTTC. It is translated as CASSEARSMGQYF.